The entry below describes one TCR beta chain. Its antigen is still unknown. This sample is drawn from a study of T cell repertoires in cytomegalovirus infection. About the research overall: CMV epitopes used comprised recently identified HLA-C-restricted ones and well-studied HLA-B-restricted ones.

There are 19 residues in the CDR3. With V trimmed by 5 bases and J by 0 bases, 16 bases remained unmatched. Per germline, CDR1 LNHDA and CDR2 SQIVND (reference sequence). General study results and limits: The study identified carriers of CMV plus the relevant HLA from cumulative public TCR beta family frequency.

A single record per CDR3 protein comes from TCRdb applying MiXCR to the reads. The sample records approximately 220,000 distinct CDR3 sequences, about 39% being singletons. The origin of this receptor is a human donor in good health (CMV status not recorded). Some clones in this sample may be carry-over from other donors' samples. The V and J genes are TRBV19 and TRBJ2-4, with 7 bases identical to TRBD2. The source was CD8+ T cells from cultured PBMCs, collected from culture after CMV antigen stimulation. CDR3 amino acids: CASSPRTRGGGLAKNIQYF. The CDR3 region has the DNA TGTGCCAGTAGTCCCAGGACTAGAGGAGGAGGATTAGCCAAAAACATTCAGTACTTC. The entire variable domain, with the rest obtained from reference TRBV19 and TRBJ2-4, is as follows: DGGITQSPKYLFRKEGQNVTLSCEQNLNHDAMYWYRQDPGQGLRLIYYSQIVNDFQKGDIAEGYSVSREKKESFPLTVTSAQKNPTAFYLCASSPRTRGGGLAKNIQYFGAGTRLSVL.